This T cell receptor (beta chain) was found in a study of PD-1 blockade in classical Hodgkin lymphoma. Study-wide results and caveats: The repertoire differences lack a defined cause, possibly disease activity or prior therapy. Newly diagnosed and completely responding patients shared comparable baseline diversity.

Time point: cycle 4 day 1 (C4D1), after more than five weeks of nivolumab. Patients all relapsed after autologous stem cell transplantation, and there was variation in brentuximab vedotin exposure. Comment on this clone: Its cognate antigen is unknown.

Data came from immunoSEQ multiplex PCR; TCRdb stores just in-frame clones and leaves some out. The sample lists over 20,000 clones, under 75% occurring once. Trimming took off 0 bases at V and 6 bases at J, with 9 bases between the two ends. This CDR3 comprises 14 residues. The germline CDR1 and CDR2 sequences are SGDLS and YYNGEE. This rearrangement joins TRBV9 to TRBJ2-2; possible D gene TRBD2, 5 bases. Material: peripheral blood mononuclear cells (PBMCs), obtained before the fourth cycle of nivolumab. The clonotype was recovered from a human donor with classical Hodgkin lymphoma. The CDR3 DNA reads TGTGCCAGCAGCGTAGCCCCCGGGGCCGGGGAGCTGTTTTTT. Protein product: CASSVAPGAGELFF.